Reported below is one TCR beta chain. Its antigen remains unknown. The source of the sample is a study of OX40 agonist ivuxolimab in advanced cancers. The method was immunoSEQ multiplex PCR; TCRdb's version includes in-frame clones alone and lacks a portion of them. The sample has fewer than 140,000 clones; about nine tenths are singletons. Notes on the study in general: The study found that CD8+ T cells averaged more expanded clones than CD4+.

Trimming stripped 4 bases from V and 11 bases from J, with 11 bases between. The CDR3 covers 11 residues. Germline CDR1 is MDHEN and CDR2 is SYDVKM. This TCR came from an adult with an advanced solid tumor such as melanoma, head and neck, liver or kidney cancer. The rearrangement joins TRBV28 to TRBJ1-1, with unresolved D. Material: CD4+ or CD8+ T cells sorted from blood, obtained in a trial of the OX40 agonist ivuxolimab. The DNA for the CDR3 is TGTGCCAGCAGTTGGGCCCAAGGGGCTTTCTTT. Its protein product is CASSWAQGAFF.